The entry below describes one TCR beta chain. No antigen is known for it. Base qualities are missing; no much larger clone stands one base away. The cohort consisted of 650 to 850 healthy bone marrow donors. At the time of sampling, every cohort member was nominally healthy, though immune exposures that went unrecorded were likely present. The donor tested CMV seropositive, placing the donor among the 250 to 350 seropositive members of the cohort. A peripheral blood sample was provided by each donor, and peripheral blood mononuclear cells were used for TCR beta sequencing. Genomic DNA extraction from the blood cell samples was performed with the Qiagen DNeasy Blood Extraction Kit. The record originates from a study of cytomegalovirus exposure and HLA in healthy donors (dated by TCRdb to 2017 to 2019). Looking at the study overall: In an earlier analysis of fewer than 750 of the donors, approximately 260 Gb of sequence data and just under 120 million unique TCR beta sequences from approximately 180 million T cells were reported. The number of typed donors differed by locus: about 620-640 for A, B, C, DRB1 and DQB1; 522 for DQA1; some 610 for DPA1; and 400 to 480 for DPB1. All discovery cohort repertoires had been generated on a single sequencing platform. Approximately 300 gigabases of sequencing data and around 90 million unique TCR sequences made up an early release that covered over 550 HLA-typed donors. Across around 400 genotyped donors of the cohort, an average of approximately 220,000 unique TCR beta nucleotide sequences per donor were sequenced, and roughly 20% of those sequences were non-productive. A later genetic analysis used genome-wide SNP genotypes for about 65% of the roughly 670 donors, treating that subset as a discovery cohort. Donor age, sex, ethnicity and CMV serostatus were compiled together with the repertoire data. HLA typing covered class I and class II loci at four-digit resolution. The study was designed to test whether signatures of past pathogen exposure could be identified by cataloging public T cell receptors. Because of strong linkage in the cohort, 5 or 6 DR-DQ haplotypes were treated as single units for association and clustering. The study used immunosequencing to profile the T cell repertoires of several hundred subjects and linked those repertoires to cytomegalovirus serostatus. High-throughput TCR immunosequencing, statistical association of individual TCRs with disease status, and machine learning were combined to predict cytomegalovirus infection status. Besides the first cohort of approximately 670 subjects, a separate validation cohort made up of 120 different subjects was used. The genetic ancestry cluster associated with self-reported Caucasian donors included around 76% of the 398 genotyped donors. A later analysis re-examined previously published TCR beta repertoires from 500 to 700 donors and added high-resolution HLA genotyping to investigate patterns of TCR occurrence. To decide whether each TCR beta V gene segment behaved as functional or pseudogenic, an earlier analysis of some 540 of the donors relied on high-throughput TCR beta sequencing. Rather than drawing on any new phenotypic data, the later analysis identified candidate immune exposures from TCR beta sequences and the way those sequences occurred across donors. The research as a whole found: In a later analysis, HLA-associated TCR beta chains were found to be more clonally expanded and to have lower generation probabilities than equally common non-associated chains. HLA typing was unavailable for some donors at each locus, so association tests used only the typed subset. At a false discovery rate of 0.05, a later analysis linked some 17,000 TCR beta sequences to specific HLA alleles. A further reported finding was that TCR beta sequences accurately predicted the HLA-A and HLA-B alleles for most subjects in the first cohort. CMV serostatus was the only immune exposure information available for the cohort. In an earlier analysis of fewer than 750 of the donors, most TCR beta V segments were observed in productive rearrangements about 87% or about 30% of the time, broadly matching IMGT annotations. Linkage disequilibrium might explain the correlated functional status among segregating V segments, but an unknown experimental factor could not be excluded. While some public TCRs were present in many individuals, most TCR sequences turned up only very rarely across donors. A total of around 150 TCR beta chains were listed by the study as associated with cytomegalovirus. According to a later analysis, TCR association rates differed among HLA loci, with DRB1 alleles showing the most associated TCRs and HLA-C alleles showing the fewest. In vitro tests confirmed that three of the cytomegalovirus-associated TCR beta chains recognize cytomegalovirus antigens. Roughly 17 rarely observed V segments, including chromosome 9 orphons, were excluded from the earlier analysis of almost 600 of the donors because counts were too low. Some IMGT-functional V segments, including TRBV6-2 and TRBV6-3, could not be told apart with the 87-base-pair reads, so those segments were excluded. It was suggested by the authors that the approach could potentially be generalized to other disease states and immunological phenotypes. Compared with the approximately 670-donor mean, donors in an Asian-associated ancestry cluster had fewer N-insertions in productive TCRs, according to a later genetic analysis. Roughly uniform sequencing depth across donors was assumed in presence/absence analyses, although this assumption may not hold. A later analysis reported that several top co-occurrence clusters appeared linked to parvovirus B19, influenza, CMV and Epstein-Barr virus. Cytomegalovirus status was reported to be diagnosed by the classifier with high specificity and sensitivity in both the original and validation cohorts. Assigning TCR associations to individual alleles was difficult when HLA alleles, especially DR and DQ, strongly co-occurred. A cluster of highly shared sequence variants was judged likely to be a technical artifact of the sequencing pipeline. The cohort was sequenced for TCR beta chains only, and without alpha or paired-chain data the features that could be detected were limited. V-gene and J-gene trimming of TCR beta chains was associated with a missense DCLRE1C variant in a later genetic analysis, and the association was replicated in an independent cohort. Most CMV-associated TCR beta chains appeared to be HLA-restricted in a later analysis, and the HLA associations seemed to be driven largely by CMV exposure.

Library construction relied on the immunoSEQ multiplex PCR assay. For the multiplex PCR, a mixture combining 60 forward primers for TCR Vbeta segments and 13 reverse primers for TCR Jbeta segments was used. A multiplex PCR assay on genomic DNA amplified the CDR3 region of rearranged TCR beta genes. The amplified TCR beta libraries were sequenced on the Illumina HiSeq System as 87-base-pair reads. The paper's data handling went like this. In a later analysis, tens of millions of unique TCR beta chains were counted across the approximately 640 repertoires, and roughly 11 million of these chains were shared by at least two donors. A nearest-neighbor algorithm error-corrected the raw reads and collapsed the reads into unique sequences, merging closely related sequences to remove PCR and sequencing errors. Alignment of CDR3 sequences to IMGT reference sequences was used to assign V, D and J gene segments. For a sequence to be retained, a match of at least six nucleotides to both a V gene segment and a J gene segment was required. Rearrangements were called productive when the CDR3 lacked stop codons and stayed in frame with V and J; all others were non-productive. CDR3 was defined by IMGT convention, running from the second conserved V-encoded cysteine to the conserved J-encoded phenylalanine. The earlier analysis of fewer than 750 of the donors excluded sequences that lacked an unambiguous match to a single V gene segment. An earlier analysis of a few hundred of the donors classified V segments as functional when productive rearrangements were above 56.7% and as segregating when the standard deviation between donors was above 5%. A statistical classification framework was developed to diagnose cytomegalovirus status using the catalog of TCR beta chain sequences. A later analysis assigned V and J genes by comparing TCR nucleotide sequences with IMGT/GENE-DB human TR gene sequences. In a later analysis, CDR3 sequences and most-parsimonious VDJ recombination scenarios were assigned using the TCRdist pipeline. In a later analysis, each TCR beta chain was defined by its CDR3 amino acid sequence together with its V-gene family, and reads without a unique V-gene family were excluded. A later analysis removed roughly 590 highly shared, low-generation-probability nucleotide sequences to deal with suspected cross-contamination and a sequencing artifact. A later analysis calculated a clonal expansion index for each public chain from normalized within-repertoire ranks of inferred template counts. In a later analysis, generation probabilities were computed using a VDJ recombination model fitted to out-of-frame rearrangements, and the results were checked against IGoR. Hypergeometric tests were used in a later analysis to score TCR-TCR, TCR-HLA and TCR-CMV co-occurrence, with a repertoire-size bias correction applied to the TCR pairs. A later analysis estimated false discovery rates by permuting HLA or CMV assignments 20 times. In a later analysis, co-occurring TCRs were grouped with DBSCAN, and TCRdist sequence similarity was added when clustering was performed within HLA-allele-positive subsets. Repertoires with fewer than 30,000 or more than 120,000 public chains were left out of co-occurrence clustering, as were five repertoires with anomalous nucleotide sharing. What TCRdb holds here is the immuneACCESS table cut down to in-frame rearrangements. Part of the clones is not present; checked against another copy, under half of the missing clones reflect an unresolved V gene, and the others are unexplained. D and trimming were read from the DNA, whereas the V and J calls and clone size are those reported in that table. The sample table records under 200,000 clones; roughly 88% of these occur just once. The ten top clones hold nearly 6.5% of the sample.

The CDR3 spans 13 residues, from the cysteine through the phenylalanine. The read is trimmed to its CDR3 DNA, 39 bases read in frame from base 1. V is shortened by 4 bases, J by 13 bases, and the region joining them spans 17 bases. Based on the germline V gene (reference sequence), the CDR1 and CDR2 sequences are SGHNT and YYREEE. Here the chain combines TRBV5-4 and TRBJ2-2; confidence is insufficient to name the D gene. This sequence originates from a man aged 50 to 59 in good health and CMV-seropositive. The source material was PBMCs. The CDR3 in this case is CASSLPQGPGLFF. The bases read TGTGCCAGCAGCCTCCCCCAAGGTCCGGGGCTGTTTTTT.